One sample yielded the 27 T cell receptor beta chains listed below, sequenced in a study of blood T cell repertoires in COVID-19. Profiled with immunoSEQ multiplex PCR; TCRdb holds only in-frame clones, not every one. The sample carries 350,000 or so clones, 87% recorded once. Sample: peripheral blood. Receptors were obtained from a woman aged 25 to 39 with COVID-19, enrolled during active disease.

The rearrangement joins TRBV7-9 to TRBJ1-2; D may be TRBD1 (6 bases). This CDR3 region has 14 residues. Germline values: CDR1 SEHNR, CDR2 FQNEAQ (reference sequence). Between the trimmed V and J ends, which lost 4 bases and 2 bases, there was a span of 11 bases. CDR3 DNA: TGTGCCAGCAGCTCTTGGACAGAAAACTATGGCTACACCTTC. This sequence encodes CASSSWTENYGYTF.

The V gene is TRBV29-1, the J gene TRBJ1-2; 9 bases match TRBD1. The CDR3 is 13 amino acids. Germline V CDR1 and CDR2: SQVTM, ANQGSEA. Losses at the gene ends were 4 bases for V and 4 bases for J; bases not matched to a gene: 4. DNA of the CDR3: TGCAGCGTTGTAATACAGGGGGCCTATGGCTACACCTTC. Protein product: CSVVIQGAYGYTF. Using reference TRBV29-1 and TRBJ1-2 for the parts outside the CDR3, the full variable domain is SAVISQKPSRDICQRGTSLTIQCQVDSQVTMMFWYRQQPGQSLTLIATANQGSEATYESGFVIDKFPISRPNLTFSTLTVSNMSPEDSSIYLCSVVIQGAYGYTFGSGTRLTVV.

This clone appeared a few times. V and J are TRBV28 and TRBJ1-6, with D maybe TRBD1 (5 bases). Trimming removed 7 bases at V and 10 bases at J, with 32 bases between. The germline CDR1 and CDR2 sequences are MDHEN and SYDVKM. The CDR3 loop spans 19 amino acids. In DNA form, the CDR3 reads TGTGCCAGCATAAGTGTCGGGGGTGGTGTCGGGGGATTGTGGTCACCCCTCCACTTT. Translation: CASISVGGGVGGLWSPLHF.

The rearrangement uses TRBV19 and TRBJ2-7; weak D call: TRBD2 (5 bases). V was cut by 1 base and J by 1 base, with 11 bases left in between. The CDR3 loop spans 15 amino acids. Germline V gene lookup returns CDR1 LNHDA and CDR2 SQIVND (reference sequence). CDR3 nucleotides: TGTGCCAGTAGTATAGCAGCGGCGATGTCCTACGAGCAGTACTTC. The encoded protein is CASSIAAAMSYEQYF.

A single count supports this clone. This sequence joins TRBV24-1 and TRBJ2-3; TRBD2 aligns across 9 bases. In germline, CDR1 is KGHDR, CDR2 SFDVKD. Trimming cost V 4 bases and J 3 bases; bases outside gene matches: 4. The CDR3 runs 15 residues. The CDR3 DNA is TGTGCCACCAGTGACAATAGCGGGGGAACAGATACGCAGTATTTT. Translating gives CATSDNSGGTDTQYF.

The genes are TRBV5-1 and TRBJ1-1, with D possibly being TRBD1 (5 bases). CDR3 size: 15 residues. V lost 5 bases and J lost 6, with 20 bases in between. The germline V gene has CDR1 SGHRS and CDR2 YFSETQ. The CDR3 DNA reads as TGCGCCAGCAGTATCTCTCCGGGGGAGGAGTCTGAAGCTTTCTTT. It is translated as CASSISPGEESEAFF.

V gene TRBV29-1 combines with J gene TRBJ1-1; D may be TRBD1 (5 bases). Germline assignment: CDR1 SQVTM and CDR2 ANQGSEA. V gave up 4 bases and J gave up 2 bases, with 11 bases separating them. The CDR3 covers 13 residues. The CDR3, as DNA: TGCAGCGTTGTCGACAGACAAAACACTGAAGCTTTCTTT. Protein product: CSVVDRQNTEAFF.

This chain uses TRBV7-8 with TRBJ2-5, with TRBD2 as a possible D gene (6 bases). Per the germline V gene, CDR1 is SGHVS and CDR2 is FQNEAQ. Between the trimmed V and J ends, which lost 1 base and 2 bases, there was a span of 14 bases. This CDR3 contains 16 residues. DNA of the CDR3: TGTGCCAGCAGCTTAGGCCCGGGGGATTGGCAAGAGACCCAGTACTTC. Translated, it gives CASSLGPGDWQETQYF.

The chain uses TRBV19 and TRBJ1-1; unclear D gene. The germline gives CDR1 LNHDA, CDR2 SQIVND (reference sequence). CDR3 length: 14 amino acids. V lost 1 base and J 5 bases, leaving 11 bases between the germline ends. The CDR3 loop reads CASSIGGSRTEAFF. The DNA of the CDR3 is TGTGCCAGTAGTATAGGAGGGAGTCGGACTGAAGCTTTCTTT. Filled out from reference TRBV19 and TRBJ1-1, the complete variable domain reads DGGITQSPKYLFRKEGQNVTLSCEQNLNHDAMYWYRQDPGQGLRLIYYSQIVNDFQKGDIAEGYSVSREKKESFPLTVTSAQKNPTAFYLCASSIGGSRTEAFFGQGTRLTVV.

The rearrangement joins TRBV12-3 or TRBV12-4 to TRBJ2-2, with D unresolved. V was shortened by 6 bases and J by 4 bases, with 6 bases between the two germline ends. CDR3 size: 12 residues. The CDR3 DNA reads TGTGCCAGCAGAGCCGGCACCGGGGAGCTGTTTTTT. Protein: CASRAGTGELFF.

This chain links TRBV5-1 with TRBJ2-7; D is uncertain. Trimming stripped 0 bases from V and 2 bases from J, with 12 bases between. The CDR3 contains 15 residues. From germline, CDR1 is SGHRS and CDR2 YFSETQ. In DNA, the CDR3 is TGCGCCAGCAGCTTGGCCGGTACGTCGACCTACGAGCAGTACTTC. This gives the protein CASSLAGTSTYEQYF.

DNA of the CDR3: TGTGCCACCAGTACTACAGGGAGAACAGATACGCAGTATTTT. Translated: CATSTTGRTDTQYF. The chain recombines TRBV24-1 with TRBJ2-3, with D maybe TRBD1 (6 bases). This CDR3 is built from 14 residues. Trimming cost V 6 bases and J 3 bases, with 12 bases left between them. Germline CDR1 and CDR2: KGHDR and SFDVKD.

The V call is TRBV24-1, the J call TRBJ1-5; D remains unclear. This CDR3 is built from 14 residues. The germline V gene encodes CDR1 KGHDR and CDR2 SFDVKD. V was pared by 7 bases and J by 6 bases, with 15 bases between. The chain's CDR3 is CATSPGREGQPQHF. For the CDR3, the DNA is TGTGCCACCAGCCCCGGGAGGGAAGGTCAGCCCCAGCATTTT.

V usage is TRBV28 and J usage is TRBJ1-5, with 11 bases matching TRBD1. Germline CDR1 MDHEN, CDR2 SYDVKM. The junction had 5 bases not matched to a gene; V was cut back by 4 bases and J by 0 bases. The CDR3 covers 17 residues. The DNA for the CDR3 is TGTGCCAGCAGTTCCGGGACAGGGGGGCCTAGCAATCAGCCCCAGCATTTT. Translated: CASSSGTGGPSNQPQHF.

This clone has a single count. The chain joins TRBV6-2 or TRBV6-3 to TRBJ2-4; TRBD2 matches at 11 bases. V trimming: 2 bases; J trimming: 1 base; junction bases outside the gene matches: 7. The CDR3 runs to 18 residues. The germline V gene encodes CDR1 MNHEY and CDR2 SVGEGT. CDR3: CASSYPLAGARAKNIQYF. As DNA, the CDR3 is TGTGCCAGCAGTTACCCACTAGCGGGAGCGCGGGCCAAAAACATTCAGTACTTC.

This clone was counted between two and nine times. This rearrangement joins TRBV7-9 to TRBJ2-3; 8 bases fit TRBD2. The CDR3 is made up of 16 amino acids. Losses at the gene ends were 10 bases for V and 0 bases for J; bases not matched to a gene: 12. Germline assignment: CDR1 SEHNR and CDR2 FQNEAQ (reference sequence). CDR3 loop: CAIPTSGSPSTDTQYF. The CDR3 DNA sequence: TGTGCCATCCCAACTAGCGGAAGCCCTAGCACAGATACGCAGTATTTT.

This chain uses TRBV6-2 or TRBV6-3 with TRBJ1-1; 12 bases map to TRBD1. Germline V CDR1 and CDR2: MNHEY, SVGEGT. This CDR3 region has 15 residues. V was pared by 4 bases and J by 6 bases, with 6 bases of the junction left unmatched. For the CDR3, the DNA is TGTGCCAGCAGTTCGGGACAGGGGGCGTTGGCTGAAGCTTTCTTT. Protein sequence: CASSSGQGALAEAFF.

In its sample, this clone was seen once. J is TRBJ1-1 and V is TRBV7-3; D not certain. The CDR3 spans 13 residues. V lost 4 bases to trimming and J lost 1 base, with 7 bases between them. CDR1 and CDR2 (germline): SGHTA, FQGTGA. DNA for the CDR3: TGTGCCAGCAGCTATCAGGCGAACACTGAAGCTTTCTTT. Protein: CASSYQANTEAFF.

This clone was counted a few times. V and J are TRBV6-4 and TRBJ2-1; 8 bases fit TRBD1. V was pared by 4 bases and J by 7 bases, with 6 bases of the junction left unmatched. Germline lookup yields CDR1 MRHNA and CDR2 SNTAGT. This CDR3 is built from 14 residues. Here the CDR3 reads CASSANRGNNEQFF. CDR3 DNA sequence: TGTGCCAGCAGTGCCAACAGGGGGAATAATGAGCAGTTCTTC.

The V gene is TRBV24-1, the J gene TRBJ2-2; D is possibly TRBD1 (5 bases). This CDR3 comprises 13 residues. The germline V gene has CDR1 KGHDR and CDR2 SFDVKD. V lost 6 bases and J 4 bases, leaving 8 bases between the germline ends. CDR3 loop: CATSPDSTGELFF. In DNA form, the CDR3 reads TGTGCCACCAGTCCAGACAGCACCGGGGAGCTGTTTTTT.

This clone was recorded once. The rearrangement uses TRBV5-1 and TRBJ1-1, with D possibly TRBD1 on 6 matching bases. The germline V gene encodes CDR1 SGHRS and CDR2 YFSETQ. V lost 0 bases, J lost 3 bases, and 9 bases lay in between. This CDR3 has 14 amino acids. The CDR3 spells CASSLDGGHTEAFF. CDR3 bases: TGCGCCAGCAGCTTGGATGGGGGCCACACTGAAGCTTTCTTT.

The rearrangement uses TRBV18 and TRBJ1-6; possible D gene TRBD1, 6 bases. The CDR3 has 15 amino acids. Germline CDR1 reads KGHSH; CDR2 reads LQKENI. The V end was cut by 3 bases, the J end by 10 bases, with 16 bases between. The chain's CDR3 is CASSPGGPDRSPLHF. In nucleotides, the CDR3 is TGTGCCAGCTCACCCGGGGGGCCTGATCGGTCACCCCTCCACTTT. Supplemented by reference TRBV18 and TRBJ1-6, the full variable domain reads NAGVMQNPRHLVRRRGQEARLRCSPMKGHSHVYWYRQLPEEGLKFMVYLQKENIIDESGMPKERFSAEFPKEGPSILRIQQVVRGDSAAYFCASSPGGPDRSPLHFGNGTRLTVT.

The chain joins TRBV27 to TRBJ1-1; TRBD1 matches at 8 bases. V trimming: 7 bases; J trimming: 1 base; junction bases outside the gene matches: 2. The CDR3 has 13 residues. Germline values: CDR1 MNHEY, CDR2 SMNVEV (reference sequence). In DNA, the CDR3 is TGTGCCAGCACCGGACAGGGGAACACTGAAGCTTTCTTT. Translation: CASTGQGNTEAFF.

V is TRBV19 and J is TRBJ1-2, with a possible D match to TRBD1 (5 bases). CDR1 is LNHDA, CDR2 SQIVND, per germline (reference sequence). The CDR3 contains 14 residues. With 3 bases removed from V and 5 bases from J, the gap between germline ends came to 13 bases. This CDR3 reads CASSIRGVGYGYTF. In nucleotides, the CDR3 is TGTGCCAGTAGTATTAGGGGTGTCGGATATGGCTACACCTTC.

In its sample, this clone was seen once. CDR3 DNA: TGTGCCAGCAGTGAGGGGGGGACTAACTACGAGCAGTACTTC. This codes for CASSEGGTNYEQYF. The V gene is TRBV28, the J gene TRBJ2-7; D perhaps matches TRBD2 (7 bases). The CDR3 is 14 residues long. Germline lookup yields CDR1 MDHEN and CDR2 SYDVKM. Between the trimmed V and J ends, which lost 5 bases and 3 bases, there was a span of 14 bases.

With regard to this clone: Within the sample, other DNA sequences also encode this same CDR3. The chain recombines TRBV7-2 with TRBJ2-3; possible D gene TRBD2, 6 bases. The CDR3 totals 14 residues. The ends were cut back, 5 bases at V and 0 bases at J, with 9 bases in the middle. CDR1 is SGHTA and CDR2 is FQGNSA in the germline V gene. CDR3 loop: CASSPGLSTDTQYF. CDR3 nucleotides: TGTGCCAGCAGCCCCGGACTAAGCACAGATACGCAGTATTTT.

The chain couples TRBV15 to TRBJ2-2; tentative D call: TRBD1 (6 bases). The CDR3 has 15 amino acids. Trimming pared 2 bases from V and 4 bases from J, leaving 11 bases between. Per germline, CDR1 LNHNV and CDR2 YYDKDF (reference sequence). The CDR3 sequence is CATSRNRDTTGELFF. CDR3 coding DNA: TGTGCCACCAGCAGAAACCGGGACACCACCGGGGAGCTGTTTTTT. The entire variable domain, with the rest obtained from reference TRBV15 and TRBJ2-2, is as follows: DAMVIQNPRYQVTQFGKPVTLSCSQTLNHNVMYWYQQKSSQAPKLLFHYYDKDFNNEADTPDNFQSRRPNTSFCFLDIRSPGLGDTAMYLCATSRNRDTTGELFFGEGSRLTVL.